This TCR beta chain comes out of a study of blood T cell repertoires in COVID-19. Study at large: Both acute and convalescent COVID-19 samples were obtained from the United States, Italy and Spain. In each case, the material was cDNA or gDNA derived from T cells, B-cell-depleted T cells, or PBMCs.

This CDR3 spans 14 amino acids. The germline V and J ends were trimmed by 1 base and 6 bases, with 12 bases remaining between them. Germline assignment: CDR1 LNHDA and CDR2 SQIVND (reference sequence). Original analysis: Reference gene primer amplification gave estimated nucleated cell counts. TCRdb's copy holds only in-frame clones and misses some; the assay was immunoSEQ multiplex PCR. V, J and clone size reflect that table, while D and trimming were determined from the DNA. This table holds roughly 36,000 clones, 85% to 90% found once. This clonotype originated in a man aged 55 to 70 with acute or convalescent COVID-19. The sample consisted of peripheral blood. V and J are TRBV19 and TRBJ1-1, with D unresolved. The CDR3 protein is CASSIGLTGSEAFF. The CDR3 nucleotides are TGTGCCAGTAGTATAGGCCTCACCGGGTCTGAAGCTTTCTTT.